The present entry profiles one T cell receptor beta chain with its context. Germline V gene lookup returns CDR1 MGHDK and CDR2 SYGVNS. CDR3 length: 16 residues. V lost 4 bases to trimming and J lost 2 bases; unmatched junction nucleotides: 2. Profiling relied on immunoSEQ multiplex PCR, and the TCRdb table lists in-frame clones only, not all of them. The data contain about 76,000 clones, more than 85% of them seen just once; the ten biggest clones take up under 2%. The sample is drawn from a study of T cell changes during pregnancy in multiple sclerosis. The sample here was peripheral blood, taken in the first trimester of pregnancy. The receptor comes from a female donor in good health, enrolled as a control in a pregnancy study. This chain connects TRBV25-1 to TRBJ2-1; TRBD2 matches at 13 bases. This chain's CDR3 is CASSGTSGSTYNEQFF. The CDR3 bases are TGTGCCAGCAGTGGGACTAGCGGGAGCACCTACAATGAGCAGTTCTTC.